This is a list of T cell receptor beta chains from one sample in a study of blood T cell repertoires in COVID-19. This table comes from immunoSEQ multiplex PCR, and its TCRdb copy is limited to in-frame clones, with some not included. The sample carries roughly 170,000 clones, 83% recorded once. The sample consisted of PBMCs or T cells enriched from blood (not recorded which). Receptor source: a woman in her 50s in a cohort exposed to, infected with or recovered from COVID-19 (not recorded which). The CDR3 runs from the conserved cysteine through the conserved F or W.

V gene	J gene	CDR3 protein
TRBV3-1/TRBV3-2	TRBJ2-2	CASSQGAAGNTGELFF
TRBV7-3	TRBJ2-2	CASSLGTAGELFF
TRBV5-4	TRBJ2-1	CASSPRSSGGYSYNEQFF
TRBV19	TRBJ1-2	CASSRRDHGYTF
TRBV5-1	TRBJ1-2	CASSLGPGQGTNYGYTF
TRBV2	TRBJ2-1	CASSAGLAGGPDRHNEQFF
TRBV7-9	TRBJ2-7	CASSLEASGSPYEQYF
TRBV27	TRBJ1-4	CASSFRGGNEKLFF
TRBV23-1	TRBJ1-4	CASLGGEKLFF
TRBV7-3	TRBJ2-1	CASSAGTSGSGSPEQFF
TRBV7-8	TRBJ1-6	CASSLVSWEQSSSYNSPLHF
TRBV30	TRBJ2-7	CAWSGIAGGTGEQYF
TRBV28	TRBJ1-5	CASSPLGQGTSNQPQHF
TRBV28	TRBJ2-3	CASSFPRSTDTQYF
TRBV6-5	TRBJ2-7	CASSYSASSEGLYF
TRBV13	TRBJ2-5	CASSQVGGRETQYF
TRBV7-2	TRBJ2-2	CASSFPTGSPGELFF
TRBV20-1	TRBJ2-7	CSASPRGVSSEQYF
TRBV5-1	TRBJ2-7	CASSPYPTGDRGRDEQYF